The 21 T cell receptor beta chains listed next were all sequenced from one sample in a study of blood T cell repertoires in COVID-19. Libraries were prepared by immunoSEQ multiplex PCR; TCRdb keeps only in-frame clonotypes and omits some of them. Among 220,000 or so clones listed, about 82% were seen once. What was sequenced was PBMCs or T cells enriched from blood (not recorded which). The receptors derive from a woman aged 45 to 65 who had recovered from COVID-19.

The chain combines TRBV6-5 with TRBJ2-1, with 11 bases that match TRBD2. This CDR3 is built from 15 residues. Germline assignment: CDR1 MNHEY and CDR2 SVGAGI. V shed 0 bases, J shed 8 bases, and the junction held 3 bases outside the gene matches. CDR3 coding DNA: TGTGCCAGCAGTTACTCCCATAGCGGGGGGGATGAGCAGTTCTTC. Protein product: CASSYSHSGGDEQFF.

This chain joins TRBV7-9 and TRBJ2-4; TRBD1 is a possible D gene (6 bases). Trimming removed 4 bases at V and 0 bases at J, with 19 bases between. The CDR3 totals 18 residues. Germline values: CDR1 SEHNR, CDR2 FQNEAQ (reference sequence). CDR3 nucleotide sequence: TGTGCCAGCAGCTCGTGGGGGCAGGGTGAACTAGCCAAAAACATTCAGTACTTC. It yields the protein CASSSWGQGELAKNIQYF.

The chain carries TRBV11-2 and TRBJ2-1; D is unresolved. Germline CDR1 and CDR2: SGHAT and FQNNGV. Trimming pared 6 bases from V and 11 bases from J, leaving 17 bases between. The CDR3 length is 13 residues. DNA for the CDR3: TGTGCCAGCAGTCTCATCACGGAGCTCCAGCAGTTCTTC. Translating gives CASSLITELQQFF.

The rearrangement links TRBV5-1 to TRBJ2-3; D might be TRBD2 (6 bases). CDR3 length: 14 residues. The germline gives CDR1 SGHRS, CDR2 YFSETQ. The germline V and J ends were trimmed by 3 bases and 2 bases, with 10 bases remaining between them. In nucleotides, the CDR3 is TGCGCCAGCAGCTCTAGCGAATCCACAGATACGCAGTATTTT. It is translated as CASSSSESTDTQYF.

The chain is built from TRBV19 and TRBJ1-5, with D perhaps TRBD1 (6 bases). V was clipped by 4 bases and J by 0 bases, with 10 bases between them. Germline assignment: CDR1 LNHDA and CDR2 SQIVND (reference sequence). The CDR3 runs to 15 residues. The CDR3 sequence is CASSRGPDSNQPQHF. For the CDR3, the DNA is TGTGCCAGTAGTAGGGGGCCTGATAGCAATCAGCCCCAGCATTTT.

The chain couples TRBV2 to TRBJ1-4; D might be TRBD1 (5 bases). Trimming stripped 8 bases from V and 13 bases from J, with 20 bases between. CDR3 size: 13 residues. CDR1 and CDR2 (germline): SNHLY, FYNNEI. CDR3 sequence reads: CASARTVGAALFF. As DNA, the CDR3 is TGTGCCAGCGCCAGAACCGTTGGGGCAGCACTGTTTTTT.

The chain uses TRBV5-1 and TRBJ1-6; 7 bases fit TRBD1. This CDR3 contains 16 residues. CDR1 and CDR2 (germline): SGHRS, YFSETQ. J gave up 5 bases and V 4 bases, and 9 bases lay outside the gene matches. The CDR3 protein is CASSQLPGQNNSPLHF. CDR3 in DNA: TGCGCCAGCAGCCAATTACCGGGACAGAATAATTCACCCCTCCACTTT.

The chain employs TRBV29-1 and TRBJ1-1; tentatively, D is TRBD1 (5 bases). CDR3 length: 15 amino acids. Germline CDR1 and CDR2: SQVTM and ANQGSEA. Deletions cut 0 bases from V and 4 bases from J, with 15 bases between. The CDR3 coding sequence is TGCAGCGTTGAAGACCGGTCAGGGTCGGGCACTGAAGCTTTCTTT. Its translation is CSVEDRSGSGTEAFF.

The CDR3 nucleotides are TGTGCCAGCAGCCCAGGCGCGCCAGGGGGACCCTACGAGCAGTACTTC. As protein: CASSPGAPGGPYEQYF. This chain uses TRBV3-1 (or the pseudogene TRBV3-2) with TRBJ2-7; 7 positions match TRBD1. Germline V gene sequence: CDR1 LGHDT, CDR2 YNNKEL (reference sequence). V lost 4 bases to trimming and J lost 2 bases; unmatched junction nucleotides: 11. The CDR3 has 16 residues.

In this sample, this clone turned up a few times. The CDR3 DNA follows: TGTGCCAGCAGTTTCCCCAGCAGGGGGCTAAACTCCTACAATGAGCAGTTCTTC. Amino acids: CASSFPSRGLNSYNEQFF. The V gene is TRBV28, the J gene TRBJ2-1; TRBD1 matches 8 bases. Trimming at V came to 3 bases and at J to 0 bases, leaving 10 bases not matched to a gene. The germline gives CDR1 MDHEN, CDR2 SYDVKM. The CDR3 totals 18 residues.

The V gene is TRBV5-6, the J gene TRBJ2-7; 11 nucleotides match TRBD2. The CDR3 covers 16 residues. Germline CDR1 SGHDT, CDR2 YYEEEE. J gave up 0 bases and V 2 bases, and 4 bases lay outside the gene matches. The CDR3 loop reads CASSLLAGGSSYEQYF. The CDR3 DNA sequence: TGTGCCAGCAGCTTATTAGCGGGAGGGAGCTCCTACGAGCAGTACTTC.

Written as DNA, the CDR3 is TGCGCCAGCAGCGCGGACACAACTAATGAAAAACTGTTTTTT. It codes for CASSADTTNEKLFF. The chain carries TRBV5-1 and TRBJ1-4; D may be TRBD1 (5 bases). CDR1 is SGHRS, CDR2 YFSETQ, per germline. V lost 4 bases to trimming and J lost 0 bases, with 7 bases between them. The CDR3 runs to 14 residues.

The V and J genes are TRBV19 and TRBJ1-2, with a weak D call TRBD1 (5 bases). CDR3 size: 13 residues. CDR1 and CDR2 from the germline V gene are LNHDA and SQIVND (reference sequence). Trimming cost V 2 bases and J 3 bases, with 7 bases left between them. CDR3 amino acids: CASSISGYYGYTF. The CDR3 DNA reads TGTGCCAGTAGTATATCAGGGTACTATGGCTACACCTTC.

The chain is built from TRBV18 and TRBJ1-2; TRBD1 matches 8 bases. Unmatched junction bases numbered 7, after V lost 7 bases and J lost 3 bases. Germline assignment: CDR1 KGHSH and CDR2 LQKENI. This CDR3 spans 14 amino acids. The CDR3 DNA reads TGTGCCAGCTACAGGGACAGGAGTTACTATGGCTACACCTTC. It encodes CASYRDRSYYGYTF.

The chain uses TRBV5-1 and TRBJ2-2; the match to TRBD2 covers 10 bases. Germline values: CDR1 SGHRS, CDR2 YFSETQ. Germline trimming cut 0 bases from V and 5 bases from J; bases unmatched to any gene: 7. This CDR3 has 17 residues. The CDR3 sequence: CASSLGALAGATGELFF. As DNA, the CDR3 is TGCGCCAGCAGCTTGGGGGCCCTAGCGGGAGCAACCGGGGAGCTGTTTTTT.

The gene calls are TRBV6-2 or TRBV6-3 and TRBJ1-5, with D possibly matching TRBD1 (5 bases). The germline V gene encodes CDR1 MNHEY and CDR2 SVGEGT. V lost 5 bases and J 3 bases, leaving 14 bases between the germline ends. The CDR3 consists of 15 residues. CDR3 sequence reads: CASSKLQGYNQPQHF. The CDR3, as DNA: TGTGCCAGCAGTAAACTCCAGGGATACAATCAGCCCCAGCATTTT.

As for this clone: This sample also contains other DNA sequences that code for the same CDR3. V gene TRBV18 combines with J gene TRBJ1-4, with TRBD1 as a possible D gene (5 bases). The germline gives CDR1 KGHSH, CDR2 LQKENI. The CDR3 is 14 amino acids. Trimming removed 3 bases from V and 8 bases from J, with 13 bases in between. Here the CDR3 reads CASSPGQGGEKLFF. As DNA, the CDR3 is TGTGCCAGCTCACCCGGGCAGGGAGGCGAAAAACTGTTTTTT.

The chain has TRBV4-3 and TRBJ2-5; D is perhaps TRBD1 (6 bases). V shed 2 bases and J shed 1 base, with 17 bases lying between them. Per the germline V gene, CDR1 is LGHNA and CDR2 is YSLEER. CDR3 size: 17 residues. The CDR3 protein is CASSQNAANRAQETQYF. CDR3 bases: TGCGCCAGCAGCCAAAACGCCGCCAACAGGGCCCAAGAGACCCAGTACTTC.

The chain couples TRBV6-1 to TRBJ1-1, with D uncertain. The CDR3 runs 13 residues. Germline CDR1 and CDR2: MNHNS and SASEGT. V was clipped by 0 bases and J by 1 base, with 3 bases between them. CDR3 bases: TGTGCCAGCAGTGAAGCACAGAACACTGAAGCTTTCTTT. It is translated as CASSEAQNTEAFF.

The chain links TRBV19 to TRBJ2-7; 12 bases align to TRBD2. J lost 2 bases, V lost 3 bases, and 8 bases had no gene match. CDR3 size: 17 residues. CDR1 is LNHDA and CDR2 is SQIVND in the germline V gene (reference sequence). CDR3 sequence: CASSIFRTSGVPYEQYF. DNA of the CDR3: TGTGCCAGTAGTATCTTCAGGACTAGCGGGGTCCCCTACGAGCAGTACTTC.

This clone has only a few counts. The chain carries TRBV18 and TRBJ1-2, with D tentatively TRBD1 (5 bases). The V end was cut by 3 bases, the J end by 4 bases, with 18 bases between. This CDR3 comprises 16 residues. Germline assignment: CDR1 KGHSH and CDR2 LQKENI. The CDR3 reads CASSPEPDSAVYGYTF. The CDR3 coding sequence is TGTGCCAGCTCACCCGAACCTGACAGCGCCGTCTATGGCTACACCTTC.